This TCR beta chain was retrieved from a study of graft-versus-host responses after intestinal transplantation. The CDR3 consists of 13 residues. In germline, CDR1 is SQVTM, CDR2 ANQGSEA. Trimming took 4 bases from V and 1 from J, leaving 11 bases between them. With respect to this clone: Its antigen is not known.

The protocol was immunoSEQ multiplex PCR, while the TCRdb copy is restricted to in-frame clones and leaves out a portion. The sample carries about 89,000 clones, about nine tenths recorded once. This rearrangement joins TRBV29-1 to TRBJ2-7; D is possibly TRBD1 or TRBD2 (6 bases each). The sequence was collected from a human donor who received an intestinal transplant. The sample was unstimulated CD4+ T cells sorted from spleen or lymph node cells, taken before intestinal transplant. The CDR3 here is CSVVGGPSYEQYF. In DNA form, the CDR3 reads TGCAGCGTTGTCGGGGGCCCGTCCTACGAGCAGTACTTC.